The clone carrying this TCR beta chain was counted ten times or more. Its target is not known. This specimen belongs to a study of T-cell memory formation after mild COVID-19. Turning to the study itself: TCR clusters largely stayed donor specific. Study observations and caveats: Cross-reactive memory seemingly joined, as some responding clones were found in pre-infection memory.

TCRdb reprocessed the 5' RACE reads via MiXCR and lists one record per CDR3 protein. Of under 350,000 distinct CDR3 sequences listed, around 15% are singletons. The TCR was taken from a young man who had mild COVID-19 (a few samples of this study predate the infection). Cell type and time point are not known. Specimen: PBMCs or a T cell subset sorted from them (not recorded which).

CDR3 nucleotide sequence: TGCAGTGCTAGACCTGGAGGGGCTGGAAACACCATATATTTT. This gives the protein CSARPGGAGNTIYF. This chain links TRBV20-1 with TRBJ1-3; TRBD1 is a possible D gene (5 bases). The CDR3 is made up of 14 amino acids. Germline V CDR1 and CDR2: DFQATT, SNEGSKA (reference sequence). V was shortened by 2 bases and J by 2 bases, with 10 bases between the two germline ends.